These 11 T cell receptor beta chains were all obtained from the same sample, sequenced in a study of early stage breast cancer tumors. Clones were sequenced by immunoSEQ multiplex PCR, and TCRdb holds only the in-frame ones, with some missing. The sample has 39,000 or so clones; around 72% are singletons. Sequenced material: blood. These receptors were taken from a person between 45 and 65 years old with breast cancer.

Here the CDR3 DNA reads TGTGCCAGCAGCGTAAACAGGGGTTGGGAGCAGTACTTC. This encodes CASSVNRGWEQYF. The chain carries TRBV13 and TRBJ2-7, with TRBD1 matching over 7 bases. V gave up 5 bases and J gave up 7 bases; unmatched junction bases: 8. Germline-derived CDR1 and CDR2 are PRHDT and FYEKMQ (reference sequence). The CDR3 is made up of 13 amino acids.

The V gene is TRBV6-4, the J gene TRBJ2-3; D might be TRBD1 (6 bases). V dropped 1 base and J dropped 2 bases, with 19 bases sitting between them. This CDR3 contains 18 residues. Germline CDR1 reads MRHNA; CDR2 reads SNTAGT. The CDR3 loop reads CASSDYSLTGIVTDTQYF. The CDR3 nucleotides read TGTGCCAGCAGTGACTATTCCCTTACAGGGATCGTCACAGATACGCAGTATTTT.

V gene TRBV5-1 combines with J gene TRBJ2-3; tentatively, D is TRBD2 (7 bases). The CDR3 runs to 16 residues. Germline V gene data show CDR1 as SGHRS and CDR2 as YFSETQ. Trimming stripped 3 bases from V and 0 bases from J, with 14 bases between. As DNA, the CDR3 is TGCGCCAGCAGCTCTGGAGGGGGGGCCAGCACAGATACGCAGTATTTT. It encodes CASSSGGGASTDTQYF.

The chain combines TRBV2 with TRBJ1-1; the D gene is possibly TRBD1 (6 bases). Trimming took off 4 bases at V and 2 bases at J, with 11 bases between the two ends. CDR1 SNHLY and CDR2 FYNNEI come from the germline V gene. This CDR3 spans 14 amino acids. The CDR3 sequence: CASSVRGANTEAFF. The DNA for the CDR3 is TGTGCCAGCAGTGTTCGGGGGGCAAACACTGAAGCTTTCTTT.

This chain uses TRBV10-2 with TRBJ2-1; 7 nucleotides agree with TRBD2. Per the germline V gene, CDR1 is WSHSY and CDR2 is SAAADI. The CDR3 runs to 14 residues. The trim removed 6 bases at V and 1 base at J, leaving 3 bases unmatched. The DNA for the CDR3 is TGCGCCAGCAGAGAAGCGGGGTCCTACAATGAGCAGTTCTTC. It encodes CASREAGSYNEQFF.

The chain joins TRBV10-3 to TRBJ2-5, with 12 nucleotides matching TRBD2. CDR1 is ENHRY, CDR2 SYGVKD, per germline. This CDR3 comprises 17 residues. Germline trimming cut 4 bases from V and 2 bases from J; bases unmatched to any gene: 8. CDR3 amino acids: CAISGGTSGQGQETQYF. The CDR3 nucleotides read TGTGCCATCAGTGGCGGGACTAGCGGGCAAGGGCAAGAGACCCAGTACTTC.

The chain carries TRBV6-1 and TRBJ1-3, with 8 bases identical to TRBD1. The CDR3 is 15 residues long. J lost 0 bases, V lost 3 bases, and 1 base had no gene match. The V gene's germline CDR1 is MNHNS and CDR2 SASEGT. The CDR3 spells CASSETGDSGNTIYF. CDR3 nucleotides: TGTGCCAGCAGTGAGACAGGGGACTCTGGAAACACCATATATTTT.

The V and J genes are TRBV11-3 and TRBJ2-7; D possibly corresponds to TRBD1 (6 bases). V was cut by 4 bases and J by 0 bases, with 13 bases left in between. The CDR3 totals 15 residues. From germline, CDR1 is SGHNT and CDR2 YENEEA. This CDR3 reads CASSSRQDSSYEQYF. The CDR3 DNA is TGTGCCAGCAGCTCTAGACAGGACAGCTCCTACGAGCAGTACTTC.

V and J are TRBV7-9 and TRBJ2-7; the match to TRBD1 covers 8 bases. The CDR3 runs to 14 residues. The V and J ends lost 5 bases and 5 bases, in that order; junction bases with no gene match: 8. Germline assignment: CDR1 SEHNR and CDR2 FQNEAQ (reference sequence). The CDR3, as DNA: TGTGCCAGCAGCCGTCCTGGACAGGGCCACGAGCAGTACTTC. This sequence encodes CASSRPGQGHEQYF.

The chain uses TRBV5-6 and TRBJ1-6; TRBD1 matches at 7 bases. V lost 0 bases, J lost 5 bases, and 5 bases stayed unmatched. There are 16 residues in the CDR3. Germline V gene sequence: CDR1 SGHDT, CDR2 YYEEEE. The CDR3 DNA is TGTGCCAGCAGCTTGGCCTTGGGACAGCATAATTCACCCCTCCACTTT. It encodes CASSLALGQHNSPLHF.

The DNA of the CDR3 is TGTGCCAGCAGCTCGCCAGCGGTGTACAATGAGCAGTTCTTC. It is translated as CASSSPAVYNEQFF. The gene calls are TRBV5-4 and TRBJ2-1, with a tentative D call TRBD2 (5 bases). Per the germline V gene, CDR1 is SGHNT and CDR2 is YYREEE (reference sequence). The CDR3 has 14 amino acids. The V and J ends lost 3 bases and 4 bases respectively, with 11 bases between them.